A selection of T cell receptor beta chains follows, all from one sample in a study of cytomegalovirus exposure and HLA in healthy donors. Repertoires were generated with immunoSEQ multiplex PCR, while TCRdb's copy carries only in-frame clones and drops some. The sample yields around 160,000 clones, around four fifths seen once. The material sequenced was PBMCs. The receptors here all came from a woman younger than 30 in good health and CMV-seronegative. Each CDR3 is given with its conserved first and last residue. Some rows mark clone size as missing; the rest say once, few, many or name a class of expanded clone.

v_gene	j_gene	abundance	CDR3aa
TRBV6-1	TRBJ2-1	few	CASSEVVRMPPSPFF
TRBV5-6	TRBJ2-7	-	CASSPAGREQYF
TRBV6-1	TRBJ2-1	-	CASSETGTGRPYNEQFF
TRBV5-4	TRBJ2-7	-	CASSPDRGYEQYF
TRBV5-1	TRBJ1-5	few	CASSAGGDSYQPQHF
TRBV6-1	TRBJ2-3	-	CASSGSSSGGFTDTQYF
TRBV5-4	TRBJ2-2	-	CASSLADRGRTGELFF
TRBV5-4	TRBJ1-1	-	CASRPNRGPTEAFF
TRBV4-1	TRBJ1-2	-	CASSQGQGYGYTF
TRBV12-5	TRBJ1-5	-	CASAPTGSRNQPQHF
TRBV9	TRBJ2-1	-	CASGVWASGGNEQFF
TRBV5-6	TRBJ2-1	-	CASSYGLASGGANEQFF
TRBV30	TRBJ1-1	-	CAWEETAPNTEAFF
TRBV7-9	TRBJ2-7	once	CSSSTGLAVRLDLIEQYF
TRBV6-1	TRBJ1-1	once	CASSATGLAAEAFF
TRBV6-1	TRBJ2-7	-	CASTESTLDTYEQYF
TRBV9	TRBJ1-6	-	CASSVGAGVNSPLHF
TRBV4-1	TRBJ2-5	-	CASSQDGTGRLRETQYF